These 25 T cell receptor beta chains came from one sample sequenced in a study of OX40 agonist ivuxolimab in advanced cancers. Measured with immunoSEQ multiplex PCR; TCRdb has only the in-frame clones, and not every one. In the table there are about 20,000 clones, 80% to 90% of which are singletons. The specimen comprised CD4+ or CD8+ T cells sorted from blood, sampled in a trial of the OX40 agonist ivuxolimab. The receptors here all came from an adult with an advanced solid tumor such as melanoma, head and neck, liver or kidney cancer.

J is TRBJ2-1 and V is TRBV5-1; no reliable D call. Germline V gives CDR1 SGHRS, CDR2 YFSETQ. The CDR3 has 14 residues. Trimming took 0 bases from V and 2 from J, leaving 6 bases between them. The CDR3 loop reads CASSLATPYNEQFF. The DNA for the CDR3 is TGCGCCAGCAGCTTGGCTACACCCTACAATGAGCAGTTCTTC.

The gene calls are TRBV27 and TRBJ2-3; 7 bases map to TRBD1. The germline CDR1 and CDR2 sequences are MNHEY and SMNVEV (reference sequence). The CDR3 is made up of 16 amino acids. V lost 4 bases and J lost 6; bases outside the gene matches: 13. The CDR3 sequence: CASSSHTGAPGDTQYF. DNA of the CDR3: TGTGCCAGCAGTTCCCATACAGGGGCCCCAGGTGATACGCAGTATTTT.

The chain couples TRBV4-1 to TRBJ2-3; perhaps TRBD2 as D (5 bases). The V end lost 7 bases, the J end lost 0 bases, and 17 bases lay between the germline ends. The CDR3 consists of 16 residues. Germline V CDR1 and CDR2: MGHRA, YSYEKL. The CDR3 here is CASTLRVTSSTDTQYF. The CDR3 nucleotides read TGCGCCAGCACCCTGAGGGTTACCTCTAGCACAGATACGCAGTATTTT.

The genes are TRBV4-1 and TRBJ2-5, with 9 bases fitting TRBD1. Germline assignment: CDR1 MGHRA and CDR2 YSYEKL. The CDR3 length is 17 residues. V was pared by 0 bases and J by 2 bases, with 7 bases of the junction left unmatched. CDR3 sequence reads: CASSQDRTGAGQETQYF. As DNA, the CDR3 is TGCGCCAGCAGCCAAGATCGGACAGGGGCGGGACAAGAGACCCAGTACTTC.

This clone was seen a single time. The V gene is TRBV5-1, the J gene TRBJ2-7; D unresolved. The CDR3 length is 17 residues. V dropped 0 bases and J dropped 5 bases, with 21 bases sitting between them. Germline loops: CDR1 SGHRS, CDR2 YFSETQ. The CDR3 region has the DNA TGCGCCAGCAGCTTGGGGTCGGAAAAACCGCTGCCTAACGAGCAGTACTTC. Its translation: CASSLGSEKPLPNEQYF.

CDR3 protein: CASSLSGGASYEQYF. As DNA, the CDR3 is TGCGCCAGCAGCTTATCAGGCGGTGCGAGTTACGAGCAGTACTTC. The gene calls are TRBV5-1 and TRBJ2-7; D not resolved. Trimming left V 2 bases short and J 4 bases short, with 16 bases between. This CDR3 region has 15 residues. Germline V lookup: CDR1 SGHRS, CDR2 YFSETQ.

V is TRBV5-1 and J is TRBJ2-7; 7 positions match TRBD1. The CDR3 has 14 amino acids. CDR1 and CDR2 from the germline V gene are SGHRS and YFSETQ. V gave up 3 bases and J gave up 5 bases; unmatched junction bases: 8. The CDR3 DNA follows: TGCGCCAGCAGCTCGACAGGGAGTCGAAACGAGCAGTACTTC. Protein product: CASSSTGSRNEQYF.

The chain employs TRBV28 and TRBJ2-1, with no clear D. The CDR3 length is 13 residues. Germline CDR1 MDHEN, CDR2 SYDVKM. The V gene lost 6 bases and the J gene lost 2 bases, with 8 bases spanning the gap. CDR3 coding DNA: TGTGCCAGCAGGCCCTCCGCCTACAATGAGCAGTTCTTC. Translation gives CASRPSAYNEQFF. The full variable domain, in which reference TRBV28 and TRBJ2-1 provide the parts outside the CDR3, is DVKVTQSSRYLVKRTGEKVFLECVQDMDHENMFWYRQDPGLGLRLIYFSYDVKMKEKGDIPEGYSVSREKKERFSLILESASTNQTSMYLCASRPSAYNEQFFGPGTRLTVL.

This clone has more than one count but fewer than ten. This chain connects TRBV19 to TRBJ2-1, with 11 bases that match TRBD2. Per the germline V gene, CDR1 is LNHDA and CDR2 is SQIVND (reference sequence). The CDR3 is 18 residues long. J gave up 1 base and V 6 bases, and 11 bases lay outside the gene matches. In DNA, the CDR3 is TGTGCCAGTAGCCCCCGGACTAGCGGGCGAAGATCCTACAATGAGCAGTTCTTC. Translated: CASSPRTSGRRSYNEQFF.

CDR3 in amino acids: CASSFSTGVQPQHF. CDR3 DNA: TGTGCCAGCAGCTTTTCGACAGGGGTACAGCCCCAGCATTTT. The genes are TRBV7-9 and TRBJ1-5, with 8 nucleotides matching TRBD1. The CDR3 totals 14 residues. The V segment lost 3 bases and the J segment 7 bases; nucleotides outside the gene matches: 5. The germline V gene has CDR1 SEHNR and CDR2 FQNEAQ (reference sequence).

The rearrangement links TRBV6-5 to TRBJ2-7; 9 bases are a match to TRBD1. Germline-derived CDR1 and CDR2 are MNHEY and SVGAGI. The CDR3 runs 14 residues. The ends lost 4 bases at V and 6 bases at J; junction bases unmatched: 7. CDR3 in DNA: TGTGCCAGCAGTTTCCGGGACAGGGTAACCGAGCAGTACTTC. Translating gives CASSFRDRVTEQYF.

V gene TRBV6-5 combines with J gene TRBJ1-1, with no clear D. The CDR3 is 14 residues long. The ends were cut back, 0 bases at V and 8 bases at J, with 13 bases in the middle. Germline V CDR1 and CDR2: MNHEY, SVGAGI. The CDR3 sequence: CASSYSQEDIEAFF. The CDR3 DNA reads TGTGCCAGCAGTTACTCTCAGGAGGATATCGAAGCTTTCTTT.

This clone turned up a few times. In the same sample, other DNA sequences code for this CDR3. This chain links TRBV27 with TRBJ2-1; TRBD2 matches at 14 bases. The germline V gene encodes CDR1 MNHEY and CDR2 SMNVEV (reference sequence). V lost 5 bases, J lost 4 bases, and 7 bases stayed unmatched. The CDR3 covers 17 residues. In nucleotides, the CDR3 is TGTGCCAGCAGTCCCAGGACTAGCGGGAGGTCGTACAATGAGCAGTTCTTC. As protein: CASSPRTSGRSYNEQFF.

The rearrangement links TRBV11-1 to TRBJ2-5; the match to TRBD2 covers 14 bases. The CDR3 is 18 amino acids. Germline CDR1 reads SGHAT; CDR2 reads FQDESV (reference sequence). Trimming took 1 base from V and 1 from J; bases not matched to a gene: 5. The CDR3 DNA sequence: TGTGCCAGCAGCTTAGAAGGGACTAGCGGGAGTATCCAAGAGACCCAGTACTTC. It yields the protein CASSLEGTSGSIQETQYF.

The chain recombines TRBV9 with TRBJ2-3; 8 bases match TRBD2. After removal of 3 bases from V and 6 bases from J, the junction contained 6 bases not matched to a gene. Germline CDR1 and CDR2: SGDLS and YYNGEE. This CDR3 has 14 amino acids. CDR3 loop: CASSGAGVTDTQYF. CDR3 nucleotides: TGTGCCAGCAGCGGAGCGGGAGTAACGGATACGCAGTATTTT.

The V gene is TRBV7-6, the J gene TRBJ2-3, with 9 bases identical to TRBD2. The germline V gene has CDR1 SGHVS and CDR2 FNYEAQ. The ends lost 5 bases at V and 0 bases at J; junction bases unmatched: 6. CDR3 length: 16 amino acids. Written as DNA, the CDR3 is TGTGCCAGCAGCCCTGTAGCGGGGGAAAGCACAGATACGCAGTATTTT. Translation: CASSPVAGESTDTQYF.

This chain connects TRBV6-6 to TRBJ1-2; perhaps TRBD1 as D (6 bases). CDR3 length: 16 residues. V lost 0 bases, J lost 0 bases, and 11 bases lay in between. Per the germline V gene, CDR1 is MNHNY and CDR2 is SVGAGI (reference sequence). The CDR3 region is CASSYSRGGANYGYTF. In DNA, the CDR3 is TGTGCCAGCAGTTACTCAAGAGGGGGAGCTAACTATGGCTACACCTTC.

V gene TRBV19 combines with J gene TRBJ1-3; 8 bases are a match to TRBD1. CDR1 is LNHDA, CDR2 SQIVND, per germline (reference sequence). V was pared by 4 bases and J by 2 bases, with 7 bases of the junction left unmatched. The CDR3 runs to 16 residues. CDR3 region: CASSTMDRVAGNTIYF. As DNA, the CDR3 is TGTGCCAGTAGTACCATGGACAGGGTGGCTGGAAACACCATATATTTT.

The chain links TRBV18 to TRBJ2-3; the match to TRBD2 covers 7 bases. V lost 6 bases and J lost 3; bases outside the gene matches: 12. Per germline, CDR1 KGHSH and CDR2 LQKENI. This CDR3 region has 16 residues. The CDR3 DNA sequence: TGTGCCAGCTCCAAACGGACTAGTACAGATACAGATACGCAGTATTTT. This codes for CASSKRTSTDTDTQYF.

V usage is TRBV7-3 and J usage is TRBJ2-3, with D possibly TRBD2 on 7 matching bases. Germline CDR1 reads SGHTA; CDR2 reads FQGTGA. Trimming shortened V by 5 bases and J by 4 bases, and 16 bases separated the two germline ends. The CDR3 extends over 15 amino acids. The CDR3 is CASSKQRGGADTQYF. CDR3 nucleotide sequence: TGTGCCAGCAGCAAACAGAGGGGGGGAGCAGATACGCAGTATTTT.

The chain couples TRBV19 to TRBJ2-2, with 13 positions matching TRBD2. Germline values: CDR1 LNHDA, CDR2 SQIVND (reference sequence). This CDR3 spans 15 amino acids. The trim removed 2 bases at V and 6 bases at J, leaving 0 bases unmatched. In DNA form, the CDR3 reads TGTGCCAGTAGTATAACTAGCGGGAGGGCCGGGGAGCTGTTTTTT. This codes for CASSITSGRAGELFF.

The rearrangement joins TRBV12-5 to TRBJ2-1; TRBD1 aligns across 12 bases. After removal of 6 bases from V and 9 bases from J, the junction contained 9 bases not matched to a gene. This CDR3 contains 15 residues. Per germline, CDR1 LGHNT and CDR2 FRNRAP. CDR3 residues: CASGMGQGAESEQFF. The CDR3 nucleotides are TGTGCTAGTGGGATGGGACAGGGGGCGGAAAGTGAGCAGTTCTTC.

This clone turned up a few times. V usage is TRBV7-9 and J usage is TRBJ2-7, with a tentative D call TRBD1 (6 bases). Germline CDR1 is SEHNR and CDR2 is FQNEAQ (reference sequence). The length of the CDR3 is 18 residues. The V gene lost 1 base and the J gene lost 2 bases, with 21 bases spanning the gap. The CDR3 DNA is TGTGCCAGCAGCTTAGGACAAGCCTCCTCCGGGACAACCTACGAGCAGTACTTC. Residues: CASSLGQASSGTTYEQYF. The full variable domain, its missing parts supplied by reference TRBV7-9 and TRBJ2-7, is DTGVSQNPRHKITKRGQNVTFRCDPISEHNRLYWYRQTLGQGPEFLTYFQNEAQLEKSRLLSDRFSAERPKGSFSTLEIQRTEQGDSAMYLCASSLGQASSGTTYEQYFGPGTRLTVT.

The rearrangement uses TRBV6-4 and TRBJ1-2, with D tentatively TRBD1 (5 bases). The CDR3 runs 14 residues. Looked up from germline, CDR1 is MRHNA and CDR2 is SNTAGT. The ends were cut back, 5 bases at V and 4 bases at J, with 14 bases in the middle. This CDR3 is CASSSTDSLYGYTF. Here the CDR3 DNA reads TGTGCCAGCAGTTCCACAGACAGCCTCTATGGCTACACCTTC.

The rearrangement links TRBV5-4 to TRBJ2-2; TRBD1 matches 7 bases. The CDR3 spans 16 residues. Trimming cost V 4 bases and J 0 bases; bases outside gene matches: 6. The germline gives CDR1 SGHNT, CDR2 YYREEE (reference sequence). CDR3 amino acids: CASSDPGQTNTGELFF. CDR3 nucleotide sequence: TGTGCCAGCAGCGATCCGGGACAGACGAACACCGGGGAGCTGTTTTTT.